The clone carrying this TCR beta chain appeared a single time. Only in-frame clones appear in the TCRdb table, and some are missing; sequencing was by immunoSEQ multiplex PCR. The sample records more than 12,000 clones, 75% to 95% being singletons. The data were obtained in a study of somatic mutations in cytotoxic T cells in rheumatoid arthritis. The CDR3 has 16 residues. The V end was cut by 5 bases, the J end by 7 bases, with 19 bases between. Germline CDR1 and CDR2: SGHNT and YYREEE (reference sequence). The sequenced sample was CD4+ T cells sorted from blood. The clonotype originates from a man aged 70 or older with rheumatoid arthritis. The V call is TRBV5-4, the J call TRBJ1-6, with a possible D match to TRBD1 (6 bases). The CDR3, as DNA: TGTGCCAGCAGTCTAAGGGCGGGGGCCGGGAATTCACCCCTCCACTTT. Protein product: CASSLRAGAGNSPLHF.